The T cell receptor (beta chain) under discussion was sequenced for a study of blood T cell repertoires in COVID-19. Study overall: The cDNA or gDNA used as material had been derived from T cells, B-cell-depleted T cells, or PBMCs.

The method was immunoSEQ multiplex PCR; TCRdb's version includes in-frame clones alone and lacks a portion of them. The sample yields some 64,000 clones, about 88% seen once. The CDR3 runs 13 residues. The germline CDR1 and CDR2 sequences are MNHEY and SVGEGT. V dropped 5 bases and J dropped 3 bases, with 8 bases sitting between them. The V and J genes are TRBV6-2 or TRBV6-3 and TRBJ1-5, with a weak D call TRBD1 (6 bases). This sequence originates from a man in his 70s with acute or convalescent COVID-19. The specimen sequenced was peripheral blood. The CDR3 region is CASSPGVNQPQHF. The DNA for the CDR3 is TGTGCCAGCAGTCCAGGGGTCAATCAGCCCCAGCATTTT.